The T cell receptor (beta chain) under discussion was sequenced for a study of metastatic and nonmetastatic thyroid tumors. The overall study: From malignant and benign thyroid patients, repertoires in blood and in tumor or nodule tissue were compared. Study-wide results and caveats: Reportedly, malignant thyroid tumors had significantly higher TCR beta diversity than benign nodules, in blood and tumor.

Among the patients, none had received any treatment before thyroid surgery. TCRdb reprocessed the PCR reads via MiXCR. The repertoire has 50,000 to 70,000 clones, roughly 4.1% of them found once; the top ten carry around 20%. This clone was recorded a few times. The antigen remains undetermined. A read error may account for a junction end that differs from germline. This CDR3 is also generated by other DNA sequences in the sample. Germline values: CDR1 SGHDN, CDR2 FVKESK. The CDR3 spans 14 residues. This rearrangement joins TRBV14 to TRBJ2-1; 11 positions match TRBD2. The TCR comes from a female donor with papillary thyroid cancer or a benign thyroid nodule (not recorded which). Some clones in this sample may be carry-over from other donors' samples. The sample consisted of blood. The CDR3 DNA reads as TGTGCTAGCAGCCAACAGGATAGCGGGAGGGAACAGTTCTTC. Translating gives CASSQQDSGREQFF.